A selection of T cell receptor beta chains follows, all from one sample in a study of T cell repertoires in cytomegalovirus infection. From the reads, TCRdb called clonotypes with MiXCR, one entry per CDR3 protein. The data show more than 150,000 distinct CDR3 sequences, with roughly a quarter seen just once and about a tenth held by the top ten. Source material: PBMCs. These receptors were taken from a human donor in good health (CMV status not recorded). Some clones in this sample may be carry-over from other donors' samples. Each CDR3 is given with its conserved first and last residue. The D gene is left open where the match is weak. For some rows the clone size is stated as once, few or many, or as a class when expanded; others skip it.

. | . | TRBJ2-1 | TRBV6-2/TRBV6-3 | CASSYPDNEQFF | TGTGCCAGCAGTTACCCCGACAATGAGCAGTTCTTC
many | . | TRBJ2-5 | TRBV7-2 | CASSLAGMRETQYF | TGTGCCAGCAGCTTAGCTGGGATGAGAGAGACCCAGTACTTC
many | . | TRBJ1-5 | TRBV7-9 | CASSLIGVNQPQHF | TGTGCCAGCAGCTTAATAGGGGTCAATCAGCCCCAGCATTTT
many | . | TRBJ2-3 | TRBV4-1 | CASSQVAFSDTQYF | TGCGCCAGCAGCCAAGTCGCATTTTCAGATACGCAGTATTTT
few | . | TRBJ1-2 | TRBV2 | CASSEDKVNYGYTF | TGTGCCAGCAGTGAGGATAAGGTTAACTATGGCTACACCTTC
many | TRBD1 | TRBJ1-2 | TRBV7-3 | CASSLGTGKDYGYTF | TGTGCCAGCAGCTTAGGGACAGGGAAGGACTATGGCTACACCTTC
many | . | TRBJ1-2 | TRBV25-1 | CASSDWTVSYGYTF | TGTGCCAGCAGTGACTGGACAGTATCCTATGGCTACACCTTC
. | TRBD2 | TRBJ2-3 | TRBV29-1 | CSVRLAGPTDTQYF | TGCAGCGTGAGACTAGCGGGGCCCACAGATACGCAGTATTTT
. | . | TRBJ1-6 | TRBV28 | CASRAPAGHSPLHF | TGTGCCAGCAGGGCCCCGGCAGGGCATTCACCCCTCCACTTT
many | . | TRBJ2-6 | TRBV28 | CATIPSGLAPGANVLTF | TGTGCCACCATTCCCTCGGGCCTTGCCCCTGGGGCCAACGTCCTGACTTTC
many | TRBD2 | TRBJ2-3 | TRBV7-2 | CASRPGGGVDTQYF | TGTGCCAGCAGACCGGGAGGTGGGGTAGATACGCAGTATTTT
. | TRBD1 | TRBJ2-7 | TRBV7-2 | CASSWVRGTGRGEQYF | TGTGCCAGCAGCTGGGTTAGGGGGACAGGGCGGGGTGAGCAGTACTTC
. | . | TRBJ1-2 | TRBV20-1 | CSARMLQVEYGYTF | TGCAGTGCTAGGATGTTACAGGTAGAATATGGCTACACCTTC
many | TRBD2 | TRBJ2-1 | TRBV19 | CASTPAGAKPNEQFF | TGTGCCAGTACCCCAGCGGGAGCCAAGCCTAATGAGCAGTTCTTC
. | . | TRBJ2-1 | TRBV3-1 | CASSQTERGRGGEQFF | TGTGCCAGCAGCCAAACGGAGAGGGGGCGCGGGGGTGAGCAGTTCTTC
few | TRBD1 | TRBJ2-7 | TRBV5-8 | CASSYPGQGAYEQYF | TGTGCCAGCAGTTATCCGGGACAGGGTGCCTACGAGCAGTACTTC
few | . | TRBJ2-3 | TRBV20-1 | CSARETSTDTQYF | TGCAGTGCTAGGGAGACTAGCACAGATACGCAGTATTTT
few | TRBD1 | TRBJ2-2 | TRBV19 | CASSTPQGYTGELFF | TGTGCCAGTAGTACCCCACAGGGGTACACCGGGGAGCTGTTTTTT
. | . | TRBJ1-2 | TRBV7-9 | CASSRGPNYGYTF | TGTGCCAGCAGCCGGGGACCGAACTATGGCTACACCTTC
. | . | TRBJ1-4 | TRBV14 | CASSQDMATNEKLFF | TGTGCCAGCAGCCAAGATATGGCAACTAATGAAAAACTGTTTTTT
. | . | TRBJ1-5 | TRBV28 | CARRPGRPQHF | TGTGCCAGACGCCCCGGCCGGCCCCAGCATTTT
many | TRBD1 | TRBJ1-5 | TRBV7-2 | CASSLERGLNSQPQHF | TGTGCCAGCAGCTTAGAAAGGGGGCTCAATAGTCAGCCCCAGCATTTT
few | . | TRBJ1-5 | TRBV24-1 | CATSERGRDQPQHF | TGTGCCACCAGTGAAAGGGGCAGGGATCAGCCCCAGCATTTT
. | . | TRBJ1-3 | TRBV7-9 | CASSSGRPGNTIYF | TGTGCCAGCAGCTCGGGCCGGCCTGGAAACACCATATATTTT
few | . | TRBJ2-6 | TRBV27 | CASRHAGGGANVLTF | TGTGCCAGCAGACACGCCGGGGGAGGGGCCAACGTCCTGACTTTC
few | . | TRBJ2-5 | TRBV27 | CASSLGSPGTQYF | TGTGCCAGCAGTCTCGGGTCCCCAGGGACCCAGTACTTC
. | . | TRBJ1-5 | TRBV28 | CASSLSSPSNQPQHF | TGTGCCAGCAGTTTGAGCAGTCCAAGCAATCAGCCCCAGCATTTT
many | TRBD1 | TRBJ1-5 | TRBV7-8 | CASSPRDRTYSNQPQHF | TGTGCCAGCAGCCCCCGGGACAGGACGTATAGCAATCAGCCCCAGCATTTT
few | . | TRBJ1-4 | TRBV20-1 | CSAREQVGEKLFF | TGCAGTGCTAGAGAGCAGGTGGGCGAAAAACTGTTTTTT
. | . | TRBJ1-1 | TRBV20-1 | CSARGGGPEAFF | TGCAGTGCTAGAGGTGGGGGCCCTGAAGCTTTCTTT
few | TRBD1 | TRBJ1-2 | TRBV13 | CASSSGQGFYGYTF | TGTGCCAGCAGCTCAGGACAGGGATTCTATGGCTACACCTTC
. | TRBD1 | TRBJ2-5 | TRBV28 | CASSFPDRRETQYF | TGTGCCAGCAGTTTCCCGGACAGGCGAGAGACCCAGTACTTC
many | . | TRBJ1-1 | TRBV7-2 | CASSLLERGPRTEAFF | TGTGCCAGCAGCTTATTAGAACGAGGACCCCGCACTGAAGCTTTCTTT
few | TRBD1 | TRBJ1-5 | TRBV6-2/TRBV6-3 | CASSYVLDRIRNQPQHF | TGTGCCAGCAGTTACGTCCTGGACAGGATAAGGAATCAGCCCCAGCATTTT
many | TRBD2 | TRBJ2-1 | TRBV7-2 | CASGRGIRNEQFF | TGTGCCAGCGGGCGGGGGATTCGCAATGAGCAGTTCTTC
. | . | TRBJ2-5 | TRBV19 | CASSIEDTRPGETQYF | TGTGCCAGTAGTATAGAGGACACTAGACCGGGAGAGACCCAGTACTTC
. | TRBD1 | TRBJ1-1 | TRBV19 | CASSIVGGGQGGAFF | TGTGCCAGTAGTATAGTCGGCGGAGGACAGGGAGGAGCTTTCTTT
many | . | TRBJ2-2 | TRBV12-3/TRBV12-4 | CASSFSGELFF | TGTGCCAGCAGTTTTTCGGGGGAGCTGTTTTTT
. | . | TRBJ1-1 | TRBV12-3/TRBV12-4 | CASSLGRANEAFF | TGTGCCAGCAGTTTGGGCAGGGCTAATGAAGCTTTCTTT
many | . | TRBJ2-5 | TRBV7-8 | CASSLGIQETQYF | TGTGCCAGCAGCTTAGGGATCCAAGAGACCCAGTACTTC
few | . | TRBJ2-1 | TRBV28 | CASVERSYNEQFF | TGTGCCAGTGTCGAGAGGTCCTACAATGAGCAGTTCTTC